This record looks at one TCR beta chain sequence and its context. Its specificity is not known. Only in-frame clones appear in the TCRdb table, and some are missing; sequencing was by immunoSEQ multiplex PCR. This sample yields over 200,000 clones, of which around 90% are seen a single time; 2.5% to 3.5% belongs to the top ten. The data stem from a study of cytomegalovirus exposure and HLA in healthy donors. Notes on the study in general: A subsequent analysis found that TCR clusters from the first cohort also tended to co-occur in the roughly 120 validation repertoires, with around 94% of cluster scores above 0. Associated with cytomegalovirus, according to the listing, were approximately 160 TCR beta chains.

Trimming took 6 bases from V and 0 from J; bases not matched to a gene: 2. The CDR3 totals 15 residues. Germline CDR1 reads SNHLY; CDR2 reads FYNNEI. This chain uses TRBV2 with TRBJ1-3; 10 bases are a match to TRBD1. The sequenced material came from PBMCs. This clonotype was obtained from a woman aged 18-29 years in good health and CMV-seronegative. This chain's CDR3 is CASRGDRGSGNTIYF. CDR3 coding DNA: TGTGCCAGCAGGGGGGACAGGGGCTCTGGAAACACCATATATTTT.